The source of this T cell receptor (beta chain) is a study of cytomegalovirus exposure and HLA in healthy donors. CDR3 length equals 13 residues. V shed 0 bases and J shed 9 bases, with 9 bases lying between them. CDR1 KGHSY and CDR2 FQNENV come from the germline V gene. Researchers ran the PCR with 60 Vbeta and 13 Jbeta primers. Method: immunoSEQ multiplex PCR; TCRdb's copy keeps in-frame clones and lacks some. This sample has around 120,000 clones, with under 85% found just once. The chain combines TRBV16 with TRBJ2-1; a possible D gene is TRBD2 (6 bases). This TCR came from a human donor in good health. The sequenced sample was PBMCs. CDR3 loop: CASSQSTAGEQFF. CDR3 sequence (DNA): TGTGCCAGCAGCCAATCGACAGCGGGTGAGCAGTTCTTC. Full variable domain (rest looked up from reference TRBV16 and TRBJ2-1): GEEVAQTPKHLVRGEGQKAKLYCAPIKGHSYVFWYQQVLKNEFKFLISFQNENVFDETGMPKERFSAKCLPNSPCSLEIQATKLEDSAVYFCASSQSTAGEQFFGPGTRLTVL.